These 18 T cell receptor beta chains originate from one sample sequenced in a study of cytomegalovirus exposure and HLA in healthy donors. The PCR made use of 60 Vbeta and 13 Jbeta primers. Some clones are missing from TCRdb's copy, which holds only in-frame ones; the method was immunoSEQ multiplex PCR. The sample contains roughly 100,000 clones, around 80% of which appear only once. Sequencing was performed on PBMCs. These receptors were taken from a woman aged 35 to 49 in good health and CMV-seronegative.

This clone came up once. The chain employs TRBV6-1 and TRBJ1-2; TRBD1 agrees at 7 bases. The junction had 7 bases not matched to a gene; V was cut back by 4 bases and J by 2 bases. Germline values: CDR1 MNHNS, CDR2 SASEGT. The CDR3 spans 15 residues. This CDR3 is CASSVAGTANYGYTF. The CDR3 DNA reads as TGTGCCAGCAGTGTCGCCGGGACAGCAAACTATGGCTACACCTTC.

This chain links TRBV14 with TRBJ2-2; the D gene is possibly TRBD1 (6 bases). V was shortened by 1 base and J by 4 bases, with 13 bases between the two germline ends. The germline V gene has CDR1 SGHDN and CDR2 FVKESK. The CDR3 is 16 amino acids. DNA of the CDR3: TGTGCCAGCAGCCAAGCGGCTGGGGGCTTCACCGGGGAGCTGTTTTTT. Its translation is CASSQAAGGFTGELFF. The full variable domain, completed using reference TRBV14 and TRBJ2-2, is EAGVTQFPSHSVIEKGQTVTLRCDPISGHDNLYWYRRVMGKEIKFLLHFVKESKQDESGMPNNRFLAERTGGTYSTLKVQPAELEDSGVYFCASSQAAGGFTGELFFGEGSRLTVL.

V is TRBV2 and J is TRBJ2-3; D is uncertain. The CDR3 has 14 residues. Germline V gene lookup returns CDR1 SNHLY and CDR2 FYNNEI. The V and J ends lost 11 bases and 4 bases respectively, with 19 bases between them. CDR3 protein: CAGAQVGASDTQYF. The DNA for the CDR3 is TGTGCCGGCGCCCAGGTTGGCGCCTCAGATACGCAGTATTTT.

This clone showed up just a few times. In DNA, the CDR3 is TGTGCCAGCAGGCGACAGGTTAATGAAAAACTGTTTTTT. As protein: CASRRQVNEKLFF. The chain employs TRBV6-1 and TRBJ1-4, with a weak D call TRBD1 (6 bases). V was shortened by 6 bases and J by 4 bases, with 9 bases between the two germline ends. The CDR3 contains 13 residues. Germline CDR1 and CDR2: MNHNS and SASEGT.

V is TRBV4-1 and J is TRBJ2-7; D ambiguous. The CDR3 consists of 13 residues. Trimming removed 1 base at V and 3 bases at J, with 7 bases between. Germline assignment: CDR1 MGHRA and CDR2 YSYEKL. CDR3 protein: CASSQVAHYEQYF. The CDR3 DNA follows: TGCGCCAGCAGCCAAGTGGCCCACTACGAGCAGTACTTC.

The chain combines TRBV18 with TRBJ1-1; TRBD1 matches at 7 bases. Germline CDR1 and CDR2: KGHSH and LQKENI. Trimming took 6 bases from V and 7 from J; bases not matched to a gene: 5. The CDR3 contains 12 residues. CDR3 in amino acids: CASSYDRVEAFF. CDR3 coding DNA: TGTGCCAGCTCCTACGACAGGGTTGAAGCTTTCTTT.

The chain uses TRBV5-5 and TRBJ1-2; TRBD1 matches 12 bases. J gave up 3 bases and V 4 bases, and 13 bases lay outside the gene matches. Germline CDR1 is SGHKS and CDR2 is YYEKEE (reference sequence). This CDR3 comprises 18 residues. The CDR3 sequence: CASSPIFGTGGSDYGYTF. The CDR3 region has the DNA TGTGCCAGCAGCCCAATATTCGGGACAGGGGGCTCGGACTATGGCTACACCTTC.

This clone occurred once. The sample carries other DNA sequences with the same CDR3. The CDR3 coding sequence is TGTGCCAGTAGTATCAGGGGCAATCAGCCCCAGCATTTT. It translates to CASSIRGNQPQHF. The chain joins TRBV19 to TRBJ1-5; possible D gene TRBD1, 5 bases. This CDR3 contains 13 residues. CDR1 and CDR2 (germline): LNHDA, SQIVND (reference sequence). Trimming shortened V by 3 bases and J by 2 bases, and 5 bases separated the two germline ends.

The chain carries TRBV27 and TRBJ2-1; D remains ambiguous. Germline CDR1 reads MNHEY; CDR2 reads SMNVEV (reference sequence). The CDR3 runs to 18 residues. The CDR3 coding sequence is TGTGTCCTAAGAAGGCGTCATCTCGGGTTTTCCCTCTACAATGAGCAGTTCTTC. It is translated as CVLRRRHLGFSLYNEQFF.

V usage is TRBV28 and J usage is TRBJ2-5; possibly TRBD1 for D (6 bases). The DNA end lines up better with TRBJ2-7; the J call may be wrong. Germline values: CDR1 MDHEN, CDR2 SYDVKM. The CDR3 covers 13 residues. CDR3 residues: CASSPAGDREQYF. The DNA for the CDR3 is TGTGCCAGCAGCCCCGCAGGGGACCGCGAGCAGTACTTC.

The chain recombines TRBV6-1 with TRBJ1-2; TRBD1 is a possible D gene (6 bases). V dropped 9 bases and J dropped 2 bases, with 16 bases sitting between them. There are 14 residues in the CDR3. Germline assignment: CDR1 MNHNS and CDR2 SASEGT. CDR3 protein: CASTQQGPNYGYTF. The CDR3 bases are TGTGCCAGTACCCAACAGGGACCCAACTATGGCTACACCTTC.

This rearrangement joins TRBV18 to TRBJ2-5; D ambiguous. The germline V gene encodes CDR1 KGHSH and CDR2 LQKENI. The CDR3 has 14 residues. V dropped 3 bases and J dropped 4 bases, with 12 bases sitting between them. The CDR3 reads CASSPPRLRETQYF. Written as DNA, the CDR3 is TGTGCCAGCTCACCTCCGAGACTCAGAGAGACCCAGTACTTC.

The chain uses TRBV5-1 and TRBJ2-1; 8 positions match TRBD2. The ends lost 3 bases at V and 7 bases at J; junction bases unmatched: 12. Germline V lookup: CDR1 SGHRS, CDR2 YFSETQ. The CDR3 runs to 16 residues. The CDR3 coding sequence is TGCGCCAGCAGCTGGGCCGGGACTAGTGCATTAAATGAGCAGTTCTTC. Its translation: CASSWAGTSALNEQFF.

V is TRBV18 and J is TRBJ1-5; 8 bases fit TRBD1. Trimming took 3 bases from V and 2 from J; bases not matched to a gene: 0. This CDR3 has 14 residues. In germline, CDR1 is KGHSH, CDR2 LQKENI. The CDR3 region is CASSPGQGNQPQHF. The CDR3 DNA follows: TGTGCCAGCTCACCGGGACAGGGCAATCAGCCCCAGCATTTT.

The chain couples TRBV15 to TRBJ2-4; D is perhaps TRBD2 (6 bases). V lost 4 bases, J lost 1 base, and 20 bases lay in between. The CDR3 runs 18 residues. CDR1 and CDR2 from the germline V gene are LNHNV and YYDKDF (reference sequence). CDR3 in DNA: TGTGCCACCAGCACTGGCGGGATAGAGTGGAGGGCCAAAAACATTCAGTACTTC. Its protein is CATSTGGIEWRAKNIQYF.

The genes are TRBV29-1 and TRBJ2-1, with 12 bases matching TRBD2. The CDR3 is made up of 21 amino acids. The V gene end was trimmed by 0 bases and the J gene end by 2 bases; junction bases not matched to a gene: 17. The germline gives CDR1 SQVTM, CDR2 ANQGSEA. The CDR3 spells CSVEEGPASGRAIRPYNEQFF. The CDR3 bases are TGCAGCGTTGAAGAGGGGCCTGCTAGCGGGAGGGCCATTAGGCCCTACAATGAGCAGTTCTTC.

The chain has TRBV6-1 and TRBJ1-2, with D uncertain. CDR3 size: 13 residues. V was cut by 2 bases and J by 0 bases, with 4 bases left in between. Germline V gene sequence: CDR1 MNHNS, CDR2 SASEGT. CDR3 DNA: TGTGCCAGCAGTGAACGTGCTAACTATGGCTACACCTTC. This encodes CASSERANYGYTF.

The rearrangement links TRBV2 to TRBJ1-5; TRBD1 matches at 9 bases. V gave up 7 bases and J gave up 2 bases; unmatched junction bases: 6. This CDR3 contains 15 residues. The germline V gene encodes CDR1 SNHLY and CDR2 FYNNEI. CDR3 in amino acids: CASTKGDRGNQPQHF. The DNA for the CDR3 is TGTGCCAGCACTAAAGGGGACAGGGGCAATCAGCCCCAGCATTTT. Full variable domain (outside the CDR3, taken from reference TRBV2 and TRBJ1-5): EPEVTQTPSHQVTQMGQEVILRCVPISNHLYFYWYRQILGQKVEFLVSFYNNEISEKSEIFDDQFSVERPDGSNFTLKIRSTKLEDSAMYFCASTKGDRGNQPQHFGDGTRLSIL.